The present entry profiles one TCR beta chain with its context. Its target antigen remains unknown. No base-level quality is on record; no much larger clone is a single base apart. V lost 3 bases and J lost 7 bases; the stretch between them is 19 bases long. The cysteine opens and the phenylalanine closes a CDR3 of 16 amino acids. Solely the CDR3 DNA is kept, with 48 bases framed from the first base. The germline V gene yields ENHRY for CDR1 and SYGVKD for CDR2. The method behind the library was the immunoSEQ multiplex PCR assay. The deep sequencing platform assayed some 90,000 TCR templates per sample. Genomic DNA extracted from sorted T cells was the material used for TCRbeta CDR3 sequencing. Per the original workflow: Clonal analysis of TCRbeta CDR3 data was done in the R programming language. Alloreactive CD4+ and CD8+ clones were identified by comparing unstimulated samples to CFSE-low samples taken after the reaction. Regulatory or non-regulatory origin was assigned to alloreactive CD4+ clones by matching of sequences to sorted unstimulated Treg and non-Treg repertoires. This is the immuneACCESS table as TCRdb keeps it, with only in-frame sequences that have V and J called. A part of the clones is gone; compared with another copy, unresolved V genes explain less than half, and the rest is unexplained. D and trimming come from the DNA, and the V and J calls and clone size come from that table. Counted in this sample were 80,000 to 95,000 clones; 95% of them appeared once. Around a sixth of the sample is taken by the ten largest.

The sample comes from a study of siplizumab effects on memory and regulatory T cells (dated by TCRdb to about 2019). About the study as a whole: The study examined how the anti-CD2 antibody siplizumab affects alloreactive T-cell subsets in allogeneic mixed lymphocyte reactions built from human PBMCs.

Sorted unstimulated T cells and proliferating T cells recovered from mixed lymphocyte reactions underwent TCRbeta CDR3 sequencing. Fresh whole blood from approximately 9 HLA-typed healthy donors was used to isolate PBMCs. What the study reported, not specific to this receptor: Of the alloreactive CD4+ clones that could be mapped, the Treg-derived share averaged around 64% with siplizumab compared with around 27% in control reactions. The cumulative frequency of alloreactive sequences traceable to unstimulated CD4+ memory T cells was significantly reduced by siplizumab. Sequences below about 10^-5 frequency were poorly captured, so only a minor fraction of alloreactive clones could be mapped to unstimulated subsets. Unstimulated naive T cells appeared more diverse than memory T cells, and naive cells seemed to contribute substantially to the alloresponse. No functional confirmation was obtained for the suppressive function of proliferating Tregs from siplizumab cultures. Roughly 75-97% of proliferating CD4+ or CD8+ clones could not be assigned a naive or memory phenotype.

The chain joins TRBV10-3 to TRBJ2-1, with the D segment identity uncertain. The receptor comes from a human donor in good health. Sequencing used CD8+ T cells sorted from blood. The CDR3 corresponds to CAISDPSLGSLNEQFF. The DNA reads as follows: TGTGCCATCAGTGACCCCTCCCTGGGGTCCTTGAATGAGCAGTTCTTC.